This TCR beta chain was sequenced during a study of blood T cell repertoires in COVID-19. Study in general: Sample material is recorded as cDNA or gDNA derived from T cells, B-cell-depleted T cells, or PBMCs.

Measured with immunoSEQ multiplex PCR; TCRdb has only the in-frame clones, and not every one. Here the sample spans about 190,000 clones, about 88% being singletons. The sequencing sample was made of peripheral blood. The TCR originated in a woman aged 25 to 39 with active or convalescent COVID-19.

CDR3 bases: TGTGCCAGCAGCAAAGGGCTCTCGAGACAGATTCTTTATCAGCCCCAGCATTTT. It translates to CASSKGLSRQILYQPQHF. The rearrangement links TRBV21-1 to TRBJ1-5; the table's D gene call, TRBD1, was not cross checked with the DNA. TRBV21-1 is marked as a pseudogene. The CDR3 is 18 amino acids.